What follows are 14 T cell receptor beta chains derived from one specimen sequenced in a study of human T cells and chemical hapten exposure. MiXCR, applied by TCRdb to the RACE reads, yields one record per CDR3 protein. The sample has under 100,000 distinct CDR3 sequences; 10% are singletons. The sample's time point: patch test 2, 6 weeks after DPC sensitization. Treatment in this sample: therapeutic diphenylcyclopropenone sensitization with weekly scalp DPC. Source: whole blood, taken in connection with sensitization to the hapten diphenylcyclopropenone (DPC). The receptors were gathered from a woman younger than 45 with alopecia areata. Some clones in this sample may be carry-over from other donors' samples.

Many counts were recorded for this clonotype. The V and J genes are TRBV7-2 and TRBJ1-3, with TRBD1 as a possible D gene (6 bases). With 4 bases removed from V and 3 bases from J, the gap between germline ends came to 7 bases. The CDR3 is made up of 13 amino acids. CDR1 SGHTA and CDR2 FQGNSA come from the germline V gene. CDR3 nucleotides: TGTGCCAGCAGCTGGACAGTTGGAAACACCATATATTTT. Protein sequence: CASSWTVGNTIYF.

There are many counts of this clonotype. CDR3 protein: CSVEQGATDTQYF. DNA for the CDR3: TGCAGCGTTGAACAGGGGGCGACAGATACGCAGTATTTT. The chain has TRBV29-1 and TRBJ2-3; 8 nucleotides align to TRBD1. The CDR3 totals 13 residues. V dropped 2 bases and J dropped 3; count of bases not matched to a gene: 1. The germline gives CDR1 SQVTM, CDR2 ANQGSEA.

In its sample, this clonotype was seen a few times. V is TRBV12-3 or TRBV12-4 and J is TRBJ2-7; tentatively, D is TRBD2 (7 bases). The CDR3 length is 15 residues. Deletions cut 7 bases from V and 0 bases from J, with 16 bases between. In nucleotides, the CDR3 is TGTGCCAGCACCCAATGGGGGGGGGCCTCCTACGAGCAGTACTTC. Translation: CASTQWGGASYEQYF.

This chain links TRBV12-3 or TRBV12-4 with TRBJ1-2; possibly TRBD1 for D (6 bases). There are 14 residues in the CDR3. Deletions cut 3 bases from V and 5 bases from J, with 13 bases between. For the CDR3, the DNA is TGTGCCAGCAGTTTTGGGGGACACTCGTATGGCTACACCTTC. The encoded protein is CASSFGGHSYGYTF.

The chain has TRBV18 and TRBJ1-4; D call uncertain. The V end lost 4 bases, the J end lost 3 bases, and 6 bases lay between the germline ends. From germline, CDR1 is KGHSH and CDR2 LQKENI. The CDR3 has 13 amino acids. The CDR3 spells CASSLVANEKLFF. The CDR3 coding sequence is TGTGCCAGCTCACTAGTGGCTAATGAAAAACTGTTTTTT.

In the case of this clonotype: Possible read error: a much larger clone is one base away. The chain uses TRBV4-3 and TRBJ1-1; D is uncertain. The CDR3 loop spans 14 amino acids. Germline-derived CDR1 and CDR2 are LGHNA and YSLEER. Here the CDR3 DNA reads TGCGCCTGCAGCCAAGAAGTCTTGTATGGTGAAGCTTTCTTT. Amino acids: CACSQEVLYGEAFF.

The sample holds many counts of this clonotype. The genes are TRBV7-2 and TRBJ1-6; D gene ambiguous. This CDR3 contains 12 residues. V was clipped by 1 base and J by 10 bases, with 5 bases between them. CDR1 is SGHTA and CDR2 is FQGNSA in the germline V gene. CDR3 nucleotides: TGTGCCAGCAGCTTAGATCGGTCACCCCTCCACTTT. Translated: CASSLDRSPLHF.

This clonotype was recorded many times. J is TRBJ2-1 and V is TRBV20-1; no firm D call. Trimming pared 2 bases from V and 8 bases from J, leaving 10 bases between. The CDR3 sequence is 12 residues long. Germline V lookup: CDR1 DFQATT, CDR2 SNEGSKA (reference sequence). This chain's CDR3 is CSARHLVYEQFF. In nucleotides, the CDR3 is TGCAGTGCTAGACACCTAGTCTATGAGCAGTTCTTC.

The CDR3 loop is CASSLEQGVKTQYF. CDR3 in DNA: TGTGCCAGCAGCTTAGAACAGGGTGTTAAGACCCAGTACTTC. The V and J genes are TRBV7-6 and TRBJ2-5; possibly TRBD1 for D (6 bases). Trimming removed 1 base at V and 6 bases at J, with 12 bases between. The CDR3 length is 14 residues. Germline-derived CDR1 and CDR2 are SGHVS and FNYEAQ.

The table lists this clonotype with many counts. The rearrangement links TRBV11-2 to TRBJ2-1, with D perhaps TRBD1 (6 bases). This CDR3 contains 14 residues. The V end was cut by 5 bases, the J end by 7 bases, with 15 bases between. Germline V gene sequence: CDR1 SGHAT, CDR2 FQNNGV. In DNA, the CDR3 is TGTGCCAGCAGCGCATCAGGGGTAAGGAATGAGCAGTTCTTC. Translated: CASSASGVRNEQFF.

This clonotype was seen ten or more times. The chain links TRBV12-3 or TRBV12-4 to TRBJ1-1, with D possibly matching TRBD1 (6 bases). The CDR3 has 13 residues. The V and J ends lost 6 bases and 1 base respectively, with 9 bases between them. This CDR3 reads CASSETGNTEAFF. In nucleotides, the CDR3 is TGTGCCAGCAGCGAGACAGGGAACACTGAAGCTTTCTTT.

The CDR3: CASSPSVRGQETQYF. CDR3 sequence (DNA): TGTGCCAGCTCACCCTCCGTCAGGGGACAAGAGACCCAGTACTTC. The chain is built from TRBV18 and TRBJ2-5; D perhaps matches TRBD1 (6 bases). The germline gives CDR1 KGHSH, CDR2 LQKENI. V lost 3 bases and J 2 bases, leaving 13 bases between the germline ends. The CDR3 is 15 residues long.

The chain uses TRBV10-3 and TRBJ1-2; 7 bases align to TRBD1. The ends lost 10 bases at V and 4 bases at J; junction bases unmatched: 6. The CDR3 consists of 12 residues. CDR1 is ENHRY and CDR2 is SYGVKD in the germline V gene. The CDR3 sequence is CATSTGLYGYTF. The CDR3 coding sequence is TGTGCCACCTCGACAGGGCTCTATGGCTACACCTTC.

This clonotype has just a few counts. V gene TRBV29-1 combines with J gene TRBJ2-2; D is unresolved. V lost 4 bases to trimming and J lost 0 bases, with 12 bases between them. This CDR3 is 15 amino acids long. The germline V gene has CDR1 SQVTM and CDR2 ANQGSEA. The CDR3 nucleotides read TGCAGCGTTGGTTGGCCAGGAGCGAACACCGGGGAGCTGTTTTTT. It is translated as CSVGWPGANTGELFF.